This TCR beta chain was documented in a study of T cells expressing NK-cell markers. TCRdb reanalyzed the 5' RACE reads and collapses them to one entry per CDR3 protein, without DNA. This sample carries roughly 450,000 distinct CDR3 sequences, with approximately 1.4% going to the ten biggest clones. The TCR sequence derives from a woman aged 50 to 60 in good health. Material: blood T cells: a sorted CD56 or NKG2C T cell subset, CD4+ or CD8+ T cells, or bulk PBMC T cells (not recorded which).

CDR3 region: CASSLSGRTPNYGYTF. The V gene is TRBV5-1, the J gene TRBJ1-2. The CDR3 has 16 residues. Looked up from germline, CDR1 is SGHRS and CDR2 is YFSETQ.